These T cell receptor beta chains were read from a single sample in a study of radiotherapy plus CTLA-4 blockade in lung cancer. Profiled with immunoSEQ multiplex PCR; TCRdb holds only in-frame clones, not every one. The data contain about 48,000 clones, approximately 86% of them seen just once; the ten biggest clones take up over 15%. The specimen comprised peripheral blood, sampled from a patient treated with radiotherapy plus ipilimumab. These receptors originate from a human donor with non-small cell lung cancer that progressed on radiotherapy plus ipilimumab. Some clones in this sample may be carry-over from other donors' samples. CDR3s include the opening cysteine and the closing phenylalanine or tryptophan. D genes are given only for firm matches. Only some rows state a clone size, as once, few, many or a class for expanded clones.

j_call | d_call | clone_size | v_call | cdr3_aa | cdr3_nt
TRBJ1-1 | NA | NA | TRBV14 | CASSQETQDEAFF | TGTGCCAGCAGCCAAGAGACTCAAGATGAAGCTTTCTTT
TRBJ2-1 | NA | NA | TRBV18 | CASWLGSEGNEQFF | TGTGCCAGCTGGCTCGGGTCGGAGGGCAATGAGCAGTTCTTC
TRBJ2-3 | NA | once | TRBV5-1 | CASSPGLVTDTQYF | TGCGCCAGCAGTCCGGGACTCGTCACAGATACGCAGTATTTT
TRBJ1-3 | NA | once | TRBV11-2 | CASSLLRGRTGNTIYF | TGTGCCAGCAGCTTATTAAGGGGTCGTACTGGAAACACCATATATTTT
TRBJ2-7 | TRBD1 | NA | TRBV6-1 | CASSATGWEQYF | TGTGCCAGCAGTGCGACAGGGTGGGAGCAGTACTTC
TRBJ2-3 | TRBD2 | NA | TRBV6-5 | CASSYQGLAGPHTQYF | TGTGCCAGCAGTTACCAGGGGCTAGCGGGACCCCATACGCAGTATTTT
TRBJ2-2 | TRBD2 | NA | TRBV18 | CASSGTSGNTGELFF | TGTGCCAGCTCCGGGACTAGCGGGAACACCGGGGAGCTGTTTTTT
TRBJ2-7 | NA | NA | TRBV29-1 | CSVGSFYEQYF | TGCAGCGTTGGTTCATTCTACGAGCAGTACTTC
TRBJ1-1 | TRBD1 | NA | TRBV7-2 | CASSRDRGNTEAFF | TGTGCCAGCAGCAGGGACAGGGGGAACACTGAAGCTTTCTTT
TRBJ2-3 | TRBD2 | NA | TRBV12-5 | CASGLWRGTLNTQYF | TGTGCTAGTGGTTTGTGGCGGGGGACGTTAAATACGCAGTATTTT
TRBJ1-3 | NA | NA | TRBV6-5 | CASSFISGSGNTIYF | TGTGCCAGCAGTTTCATTTCAGGCTCTGGAAACACCATATATTTT
TRBJ1-6 | NA | NA | TRBV4-2 | CASRRGDSNSPLHF | TGTGCCAGCAGGAGAGGGGACTCTAATTCACCCCTCCACTTT
TRBJ1-4 | TRBD1 | NA | TRBV29-1 | CSVEARGTGSYNEKLFF | TGCAGCGTTGAAGCTAGAGGGACAGGGTCTTATAATGAAAAACTGTTTTTT
TRBJ2-3 | NA | NA | TRBV6-1 | CASNIPRISTDTQYF | TGTGCCAGCAACATACCCAGGATTAGCACAGATACGCAGTATTTT
TRBJ2-1 | TRBD1 | NA | TRBV13 | CASSPKDRDGEQFF | TGTGCCAGCAGCCCTAAGGACAGGGATGGAGAGCAGTTCTTC
TRBJ1-1 | NA | NA | TRBV6-1 | CASKEGAKAEAFF | TGTGCCAGCAAGGAGGGCGCGAAAGCTGAAGCTTTCTTT
TRBJ2-7 | NA | NA | TRBV9 | CASSPRGAGYEQYF | TGTGCCAGCAGCCCACGGGGGGCTGGCTACGAGCAGTACTTC
TRBJ2-3 | NA | NA | TRBV29-1 | CSVLGGLTDTQYF | TGCAGCGTCCTGGGGGGGCTCACAGATACGCAGTATTTT
TRBJ2-7 | TRBD1 | NA | TRBV27 | CASKLQGISNEQYF | TGTGCCAGCAAACTACAGGGGATAAGCAACGAGCAGTACTTC
TRBJ2-4 | TRBD1 | NA | TRBV30 | CATPGQGTIQYF | TGTGCCACACCGGGACAGGGTACCATTCAGTACTTC
TRBJ1-5 | NA | NA | TRBV2 | CASSKTGNSNQPQHF | TGTGCCAGCAGTAAGACAGGCAATAGCAATCAGCCCCAGCATTTT
TRBJ1-1 | NA | NA | TRBV10-3 | CAISGQVGTEAFF | TGTGCCATCAGTGGACAGGTGGGGACTGAAGCTTTCTTT
TRBJ1-2 | NA | NA | TRBV5-6 | CASAPPGMDGYTF | TGTGCCAGCGCCCCACCGGGTATGGATGGCTACACCTTC
TRBJ1-6 | NA | NA | TRBV19 | CASKGDYTYNSPLHF | TGTGCCAGTAAGGGGGACTACACCTATAATTCACCCCTCCACTTT
TRBJ1-1 | NA | NA | TRBV6-5 | CASSYAPGGATEAFF | TGTGCCAGCAGTTACGCGCCGGGAGGGGCCACTGAAGCTTTCTTT
TRBJ2-2 | NA | NA | TRBV21-1 | CASSKVEGAGELFF | TGTGCCAGCAGCAAAGTTGAGGGAGCCGGGGAGCTGTTTTTT
TRBJ1-5 | NA | once | TRBV2 | CASSERQGRMNNQPQHF | TGTGCCAGCAGTGAAAGGCAGGGCAGAATGAACAATCAGCCCCAGCATTTT
TRBJ2-7 | TRBD2 | NA | TRBV4-1 | CASSQFTGLALSSYEQYF | TGCGCCAGCAGCCAATTCACTGGACTAGCTCTTAGCTCCTACGAGCAGTACTTC
TRBJ2-7 | TRBD1 | NA | TRBV5-6 | CASSFGYRGPGEQYF | TGTGCCAGCAGCTTCGGGTACAGGGGTCCGGGCGAGCAGTACTTC
TRBJ2-3 | TRBD2 | NA | TRBV7-7 | CASSLRAGGPTDTQYF | TGTGCCAGCAGCCTCCGGGCGGGAGGGCCTACAGATACGCAGTATTTT
TRBJ2-7 | NA | NA | TRBV15 | CATSRDIVAIYEQYF | TGTGCCACCAGCAGAGATATTGTGGCAATTTACGAGCAGTACTTC
TRBJ1-2 | TRBD1 | NA | TRBV2 | CAGTTGTFYGYTF | TGTGCCGGCACGACAGGGACTTTCTATGGCTACACCTTC
TRBJ1-2 | NA | NA | TRBV7-2 | CASSPLTANYGYTF | TGTGCCAGCAGCCCGTTGACAGCTAACTATGGCTACACCTTC
TRBJ2-4 | TRBD2 | NA | TRBV4-3 | CASRQEVQREKNIQYF | TGCGCCAGCAGACAGGAGGTCCAGCGGGAAAAAAACATTCAGTACTTC
TRBJ2-5 | TRBD1 | NA | TRBV5-1 | CASSTTGGETQYF | TGCGCCAGCAGCACAACAGGGGGGGAGACCCAGTACTTC
TRBJ2-1 | TRBD2 | NA | TRBV7-2 | CASSPWEGVSNEQFF | TGTGCCAGCAGCCCCTGGGAGGGCGTCTCCAATGAGCAGTTCTTC
TRBJ1-1 | TRBD1 | NA | TRBV10-1 | CASSEDPTGGYTEAFF | TGCGCCAGCAGTGAGGACCCCACAGGGGGCTACACTGAAGCTTTCTTT
TRBJ2-6 | NA | few | TRBV5-1 | CASRSGSGANVLTF | TGCGCCAGCCGATCGGGAAGTGGGGCCAACGTCCTGACTTTC
TRBJ2-2 | TRBD1 | NA | TRBV9 | CASSPQGTGYTGELFF | TGTGCCAGCAGCCCCCAGGGGACAGGTTACACCGGGGAGCTGTTTTTT
TRBJ1-4 | TRBD1 | once | TRBV9 | CASSAGGLFPNEKLFF | TGTGCCAGCAGCGCAGGGGGCCTGTTCCCAAATGAAAAACTGTTTTTT
TRBJ2-5 | NA | NA | TRBV27 | CASSLAGNQETQYF | TGTGCCAGCAGTTTAGCCGGGAACCAAGAGACCCAGTACTTC
TRBJ1-1 | TRBD1 | NA | TRBV9 | CASRPETGVTEAFF | TGTGCCAGCAGGCCCGAGACAGGGGTCACTGAAGCTTTCTTT
TRBJ1-2 | NA | NA | TRBV9 | CASSVRDRYNYGYTF | TGTGCCAGCAGCGTACGAGACAGATACAATTATGGCTACACCTTC
TRBJ2-2 | NA | NA | TRBV5-1 | CASSLVLGQPNTGELFF | TGCGCCAGCAGCTTGGTCTTGGGCCAACCGAACACCGGGGAGCTGTTTTTT
TRBJ2-4 | TRBD1 | few | TRBV12-5 | CASGLAMTGEVAKNIQYF | TGTGCTAGTGGTTTGGCCATGACAGGGGAGGTAGCCAAAAACATTCAGTACTTC
TRBJ2-7 | NA | NA | TRBV29-1 | CSVERAAEQYF | TGCAGCGTTGAACGAGCGGCCGAGCAGTACTTC
TRBJ2-4 | TRBD1 | NA | TRBV4-1 | CASSQGPTGSKNIQYF | TGCGCCAGCAGCCAAGGTCCGACAGGGTCCAAAAACATTCAGTACTTC
TRBJ2-1 | TRBD1 | few | TRBV28 | CASWDRVGYNEQFF | TGTGCCAGTTGGGACAGGGTTGGGTACAATGAGCAGTTCTTC
TRBJ2-1 | TRBD2 | NA | TRBV2 | CASSRTTSGSMNEQFF | TGTGCCAGCAGTCGCACGACTAGCGGGAGTATGAATGAGCAGTTCTTC
TRBJ2-1 | TRBD2 | few | TRBV19 | CASRPISGTRALDEQFF | TGTGCCAGTAGGCCAATCTCCGGGACTAGGGCCTTGGATGAGCAGTTCTTC